A selection of T cell receptor beta chains follows, all from one sample in a study of spatial heterogeneity in lung cancer. TCRdb re-analysed the 5' RACE reads in MiXCR, keeping a single row per CDR3 protein. The sample has 2,500 to 3,500 distinct CDR3 sequences, around 6.3% seen once. Sample: lung tumor tissue, taken at surgery. The receptors stem from a male donor with early-stage non-small cell lung cancer. Both conserved end residues are part of each CDR3. The D gene is left open where the match is weak. Only some rows state a clone size, as once, few, many or a class for expanded clones.

d_gene: TRBD1; v_gene: TRBV18; abundance: medium-sized; j_gene: TRBJ2-2; CDR3aa: CASSPLGQGPNTGELFF; CDR3nt: TGTGCCAGCTCACCACTAGGACAGGGCCCAAACACCGGGGAGCTGTTTTTT
d_gene: TRBD2; v_gene: TRBV10-3; abundance: medium-sized; j_gene: TRBJ2-7; CDR3aa: CAIGRAISGRASGEQYF; CDR3nt: TGTGCCATCGGCAGGGCGATTAGCGGGAGGGCCTCGGGGGAGCAGTACTTC
d_gene: -; v_gene: TRBV6-1; abundance: medium-sized; j_gene: TRBJ1-1; CDR3aa: CASSEVFRGTEAFF; CDR3nt: TGTGCCAGCAGTGAGGTCTTCCGGGGGACTGAAGCTTTCTTT
d_gene: -; v_gene: TRBV4-1; abundance: medium-sized; j_gene: TRBJ1-3; CDR3aa: CASSQDTAGTISGNTIYF; CDR3nt: TGCGCCAGCAGCCAAGATACGGCAGGGACCATCTCTGGAAACACCATATATTTT
d_gene: -; v_gene: TRBV19; abundance: medium-sized; j_gene: TRBJ2-2; CDR3aa: CASRRDSSVGELFF; CDR3nt: TGTGCCAGTAGACGGGACTCTTCGGTCGGGGAGCTGTTTTTT
d_gene: TRBD2; v_gene: TRBV7-8; abundance: medium-sized; j_gene: TRBJ2-1; CDR3aa: CASSPQEGLAGSNEQFF; CDR3nt: TGTGCCAGCAGCCCCCAGGAGGGACTAGCGGGTTCCAATGAGCAGTTCTTC
d_gene: TRBD1; v_gene: TRBV7-6; abundance: -; j_gene: TRBJ2-1; CDR3aa: CASSLGGGRYNEQFF; CDR3nt: TGTGCCAGCAGCTTAGGAGGGGGCAGGTACAATGAGCAGTTCTTC
d_gene: -; v_gene: TRBV12-3/TRBV12-4; abundance: many; j_gene: TRBJ1-1; CDR3aa: CASSLLRWGLDTEAFF; CDR3nt: TGTGCCAGCAGTCTCCTCCGGTGGGGGCTGGACACTGAAGCTTTCTTT
d_gene: -; v_gene: TRBV12-3/TRBV12-4; abundance: few; j_gene: TRBJ1-4; CDR3aa: CASSSQGLGEKLFF; CDR3nt: TGTGCCAGCAGTTCTCAGGGGCTGGGTGAAAAACTGTTTTTT
d_gene: TRBD1; v_gene: TRBV7-9; abundance: many; j_gene: TRBJ2-7; CDR3aa: CASSLRQGAGNEQYF; CDR3nt: TGTGCCAGCAGCCTTAGACAGGGGGCCGGGAACGAGCAGTACTTC
d_gene: -; v_gene: TRBV10-2; abundance: medium-sized; j_gene: TRBJ2-2; CDR3aa: CAGGSGGNTGELFF; CDR3nt: TGCGCCGGGGGGTCTGGCGGGAACACCGGGGAGCTGTTTTTT
d_gene: TRBD2; v_gene: TRBV14; abundance: medium-sized; j_gene: TRBJ2-3; CDR3aa: CASSLRLAGAGTDTQYF; CDR3nt: TGTGCCAGCAGCCTCCGACTAGCGGGAGCGGGGACAGATACGCAGTATTTT
d_gene: TRBD1; v_gene: TRBV7-2; abundance: many; j_gene: TRBJ2-2; CDR3aa: CASPGQGPHRELFF; CDR3nt: TGTGCCAGTCCGGGACAGGGACCCCACCGGGAGCTGTTTTTT
d_gene: -; v_gene: TRBV19; abundance: large; j_gene: TRBJ2-5; CDR3aa: CASRRQETQYF; CDR3nt: TGTGCCAGTCGTCGCCAAGAGACCCAGTACTTC
d_gene: -; v_gene: TRBV27; abundance: medium-sized; j_gene: TRBJ2-2; CDR3aa: CASSLFQGNANTGELFF; CDR3nt: TGTGCCAGCAGTTTATTCCAGGGGAATGCGAACACCGGGGAGCTGTTTTTT
d_gene: TRBD1; v_gene: TRBV4-1; abundance: many; j_gene: TRBJ1-1; CDR3aa: CASSFRGGMTEAFF; CDR3nt: TGCGCCAGCAGCTTCAGAGGGGGCATGACTGAAGCTTTCTTT
d_gene: -; v_gene: TRBV6-2/TRBV6-3; abundance: few; j_gene: TRBJ2-7; CDR3aa: CASSSRYEQYF; CDR3nt: TGTGCCAGCAGTTCCCGCTACGAGCAGTACTTC
d_gene: -; v_gene: TRBV4-1; abundance: medium-sized; j_gene: TRBJ2-1; CDR3aa: CASSQGVQGVYNEQFF; CDR3nt: TGCGCCAGCAGCCAAGGGGTACAGGGTGTCTACAATGAGCAGTTCTTC
d_gene: TRBD1; v_gene: TRBV7-9; abundance: medium-sized; j_gene: TRBJ2-2; CDR3aa: CASSLGQGGANTGELFF; CDR3nt: TGTGCCAGCAGCTTAGGACAGGGGGGCGCGAACACCGGGGAGCTGTTTTTT
d_gene: -; v_gene: TRBV18; abundance: many; j_gene: TRBJ1-5; CDR3aa: CASSPVRGPNQPQHF; CDR3nt: TGTGCCAGCTCACCAGTCAGGGGCCCCAATCAGCCCCAGCATTTT
d_gene: -; v_gene: TRBV2; abundance: hyperexpanded; j_gene: TRBJ2-1; CDR3aa: CAVIGQIYNEQFF; CDR3nt: TGTGCCGTAATAGGACAGATTTACAATGAGCAGTTCTTC
d_gene: TRBD2; v_gene: TRBV5-1; abundance: medium-sized; j_gene: TRBJ2-5; CDR3aa: CASSLEVSGVETQYF; CDR3nt: TGCGCCAGCAGCTTGGAGGTTAGCGGGGTTGAGACCCAGTACTTC
d_gene: -; v_gene: TRBV19; abundance: -; j_gene: TRBJ1-1; CDR3aa: CASSILNTEAFF; CDR3nt: TGTGCCAGTAGTATCTTGAACACTGAAGCTTTCTTT
d_gene: -; v_gene: TRBV20-1; abundance: medium-sized; j_gene: TRBJ1-1; CDR3aa: CSARDLAGLNTEAFF; CDR3nt: TGCAGTGCTAGAGATCTGGCGGGGTTGAACACTGAAGCTTTCTTT
d_gene: TRBD1; v_gene: TRBV12-3/TRBV12-4; abundance: medium-sized; j_gene: TRBJ2-3; CDR3aa: CASTMDRGIGTDTQYF; CDR3nt: TGTGCCAGCACCATGGACAGGGGGATTGGCACAGATACGCAGTATTTT
d_gene: TRBD2; v_gene: TRBV4-3; abundance: many; j_gene: TRBJ2-3; CDR3aa: CASSQALAGAAGDTQYF; CDR3nt: TGCGCCAGCAGCCAAGCCCTAGCGGGAGCCGCAGGGGATACGCAGTATTTT
d_gene: -; v_gene: TRBV7-9; abundance: medium-sized; j_gene: TRBJ1-6; CDR3aa: CASSLGTDNSPLHF; CDR3nt: TGTGCCAGCAGCTTGGGGACGGATAATTCACCCCTCCACTTT
d_gene: TRBD1; v_gene: TRBV7-8; abundance: many; j_gene: TRBJ2-7; CDR3aa: CASSFFGQGRYGDEQYF; CDR3nt: TGTGCCAGCAGCTTTTTCGGACAGGGGAGATATGGGGACGAGCAGTACTTC
d_gene: TRBD2; v_gene: TRBV4-2; abundance: many; j_gene: TRBJ2-5; CDR3aa: CASSQDWETSGRETQYF; CDR3nt: TGTGCCAGCAGCCAAGATTGGGAGACTAGCGGGAGAGAGACCCAGTACTTC
d_gene: -; v_gene: TRBV7-9; abundance: -; j_gene: TRBJ1-2; CDR3aa: CASSPSAGLYGYTF; CDR3nt: TGTGCCAGCAGCCCCTCTGCGGGACTTTATGGCTACACCTTC
d_gene: TRBD2; v_gene: TRBV20-1; abundance: few; j_gene: TRBJ2-3; CDR3aa: CSASPGTSGDTQYF; CDR3nt: TGCAGTGCCAGCCCCGGGACTAGCGGCGATACGCAGTATTTT
d_gene: -; v_gene: TRBV12-3/TRBV12-4; abundance: medium-sized; j_gene: TRBJ2-3; CDR3aa: CASRVGTDTQYF; CDR3nt: TGTGCCAGCAGAGTAGGGACAGATACGCAGTATTTT
d_gene: -; v_gene: TRBV6-5; abundance: many; j_gene: TRBJ1-2; CDR3aa: CASSYSGGGYGYTF; CDR3nt: TGTGCCAGCAGTTACTCAGGGGGTGGCTATGGCTACACCTTC
d_gene: -; v_gene: TRBV21-1; abundance: -; j_gene: TRBJ1-5; CDR3aa: CASSKGGLDQPQLF; CDR3nt: TGTGCCAGCAGCAAAGGGGGTTTGGATCAGCCCCAGCTTTTT
d_gene: -; v_gene: TRBV19; abundance: many; j_gene: TRBJ1-2; CDR3aa: CASSNPTGYGYTF; CDR3nt: TGTGCCAGTAGTAACCCCACGGGGTATGGCTACACCTTC
d_gene: TRBD2; v_gene: TRBV5-5; abundance: many; j_gene: TRBJ2-1; CDR3aa: CASSPGLPLSYNEQFF; CDR3nt: TGTGCCAGCAGCCCGGGACTACCTCTCTCCTACAATGAGCAGTTCTTC
d_gene: -; v_gene: TRBV7-8; abundance: medium-sized; j_gene: TRBJ2-7; CDR3aa: CASSPGPGPYEQYF; CDR3nt: TGTGCCAGCAGCCCGGGGCCAGGCCCCTACGAGCAGTACTTC
d_gene: -; v_gene: TRBV28; abundance: many; j_gene: TRBJ1-2; CDR3aa: CASSSGQTVVEGYTF; CDR3nt: TGTGCCAGCAGTTCGGGACAAACAGTCGTAGAAGGCTACACCTTC
d_gene: -; v_gene: TRBV28; abundance: medium-sized; j_gene: TRBJ1-1; CDR3aa: CASSLVGTEFEAFF; CDR3nt: TGTGCCAGCAGTTTAGTTGGGACGGAATTTGAAGCTTTCTTT
d_gene: TRBD2; v_gene: TRBV6-5; abundance: -; j_gene: TRBJ2-1; CDR3aa: CASMLLAGPGDEQFF; CDR3nt: TGTGCCAGCATGCTCCTAGCGGGACCTGGAGATGAGCAGTTCTTC
d_gene: TRBD1; v_gene: TRBV20-1; abundance: many; j_gene: TRBJ1-5; CDR3aa: CSARDLAGGPPQHF; CDR3nt: TGCAGTGCTAGAGATTTGGCAGGGGGCCCGCCCCAGCATTTT
d_gene: -; v_gene: TRBV11-2; abundance: hyperexpanded; j_gene: TRBJ2-5; CDR3aa: CASSLVAQETQYF; CDR3nt: TGTGCCAGCAGCTTAGTGGCGCAAGAGACCCAGTACTTC